This record concerns one T cell receptor beta chain sequence. Its matching antigen is unknown. The data derive from a study of cytomegalovirus exposure and HLA in healthy donors. General study points: Later analysis identified some 16,000 TCR beta sequences associated with HLA alleles, using a false discovery rate threshold of 0.05.

This CDR3 comprises 14 residues. Germline values: CDR1 MDHEN, CDR2 SYDVKM. The V gene lost 8 bases and the J gene lost 6 bases, with 14 bases spanning the gap. PCR was performed using 60 Vbeta and 13 Jbeta primers. Some clones are missing from TCRdb's copy, which holds only in-frame ones; the method was immunoSEQ multiplex PCR. This sample contains just over 200,000 clones. The TCR was taken from a girl aged 2 to 9 in good health and CMV-seropositive. Sequencing was done on a sample of PBMCs. The chain employs TRBV28 and TRBJ1-6, with D maybe TRBD1 (6 bases). CDR3 in amino acids: CASYQGLLNSPLHF. The CDR3 DNA follows: TGTGCCAGCTATCAGGGGTTGCTTAATTCACCCCTCCACTTT.